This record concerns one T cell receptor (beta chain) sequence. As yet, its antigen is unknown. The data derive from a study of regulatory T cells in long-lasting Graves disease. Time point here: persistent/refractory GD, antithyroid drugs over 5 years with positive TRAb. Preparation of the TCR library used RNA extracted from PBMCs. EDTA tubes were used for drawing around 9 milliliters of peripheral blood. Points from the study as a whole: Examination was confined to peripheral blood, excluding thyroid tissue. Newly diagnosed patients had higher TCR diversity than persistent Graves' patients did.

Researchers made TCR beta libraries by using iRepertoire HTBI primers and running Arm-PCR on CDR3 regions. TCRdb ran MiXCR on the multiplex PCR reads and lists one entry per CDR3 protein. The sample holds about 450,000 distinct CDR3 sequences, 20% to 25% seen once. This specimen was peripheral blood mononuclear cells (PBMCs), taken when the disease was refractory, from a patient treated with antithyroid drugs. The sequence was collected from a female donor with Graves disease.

CDR3 loop: CSASLGYEQYF. The CDR3 DNA reads TGCAGTGCTAGTTTGGGGTACGAGCAGTACTTC. The V and J genes are TRBV20-1 and TRBJ2-7; no clear D. Germline-derived CDR1 and CDR2 are DFQATT and SNEGSKA (reference sequence). V gave up 3 bases and J gave up 4 bases, with 7 bases separating them. The CDR3 is 11 residues long.